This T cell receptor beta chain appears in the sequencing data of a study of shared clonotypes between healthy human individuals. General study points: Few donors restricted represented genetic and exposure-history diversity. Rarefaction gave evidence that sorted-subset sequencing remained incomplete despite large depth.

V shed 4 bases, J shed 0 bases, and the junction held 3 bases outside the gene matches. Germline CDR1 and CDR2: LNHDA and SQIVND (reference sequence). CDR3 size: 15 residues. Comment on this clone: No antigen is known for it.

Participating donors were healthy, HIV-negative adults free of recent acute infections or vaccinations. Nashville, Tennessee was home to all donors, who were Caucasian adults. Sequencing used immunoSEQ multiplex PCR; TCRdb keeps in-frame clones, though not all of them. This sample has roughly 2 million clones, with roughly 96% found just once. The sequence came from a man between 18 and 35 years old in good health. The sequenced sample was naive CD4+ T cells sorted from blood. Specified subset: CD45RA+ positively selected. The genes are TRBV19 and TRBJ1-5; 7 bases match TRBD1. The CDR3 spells CASSTGGPSNQPQHF. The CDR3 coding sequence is TGTGCCAGTAGTACAGGGGGGCCTAGCAATCAGCCCCAGCATTTT.